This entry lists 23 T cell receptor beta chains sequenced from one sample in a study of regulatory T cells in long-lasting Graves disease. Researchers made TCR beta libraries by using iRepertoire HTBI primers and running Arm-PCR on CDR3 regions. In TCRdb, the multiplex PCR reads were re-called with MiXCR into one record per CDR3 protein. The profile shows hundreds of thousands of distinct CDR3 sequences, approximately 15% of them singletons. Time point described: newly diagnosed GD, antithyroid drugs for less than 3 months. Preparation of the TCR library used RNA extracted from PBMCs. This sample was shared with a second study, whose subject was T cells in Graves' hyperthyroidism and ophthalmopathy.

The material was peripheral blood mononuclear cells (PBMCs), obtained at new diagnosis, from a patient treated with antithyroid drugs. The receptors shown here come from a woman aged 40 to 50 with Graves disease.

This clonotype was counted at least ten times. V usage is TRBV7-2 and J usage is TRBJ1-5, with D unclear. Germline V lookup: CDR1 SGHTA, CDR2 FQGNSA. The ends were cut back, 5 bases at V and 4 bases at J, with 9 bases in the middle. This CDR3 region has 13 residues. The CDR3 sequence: CASSAQLNQPQHF. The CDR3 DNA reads TGTGCCAGCAGCGCCCAATTAAATCAGCCCCAGCATTTT.

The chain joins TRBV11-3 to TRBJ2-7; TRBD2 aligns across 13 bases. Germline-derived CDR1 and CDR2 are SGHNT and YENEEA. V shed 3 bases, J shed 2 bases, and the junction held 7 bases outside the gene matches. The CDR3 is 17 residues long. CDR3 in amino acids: CASSLGRLAGGTYEQYF. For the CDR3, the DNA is TGTGCCAGCAGCTTGGGTCGACTAGCGGGAGGTACCTACGAGCAGTACTTC.

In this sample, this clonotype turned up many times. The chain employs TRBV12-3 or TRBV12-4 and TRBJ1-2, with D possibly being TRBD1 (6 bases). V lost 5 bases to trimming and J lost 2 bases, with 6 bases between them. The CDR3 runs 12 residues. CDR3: CASSDRNYGYTF. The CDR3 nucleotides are TGTGCCAGCAGTGACAGGAACTATGGCTACACCTTC.

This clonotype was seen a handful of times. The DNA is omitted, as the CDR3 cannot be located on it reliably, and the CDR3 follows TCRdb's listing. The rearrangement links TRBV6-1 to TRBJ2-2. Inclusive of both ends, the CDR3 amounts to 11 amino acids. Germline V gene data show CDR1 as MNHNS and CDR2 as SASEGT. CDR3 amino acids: CASILAGELFF.

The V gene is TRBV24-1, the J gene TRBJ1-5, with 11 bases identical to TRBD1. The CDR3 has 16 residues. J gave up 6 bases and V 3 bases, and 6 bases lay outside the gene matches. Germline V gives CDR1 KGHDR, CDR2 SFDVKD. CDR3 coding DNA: TGTGCCACCAGTGATCCCGGACAGGGGGCTGGTCAGCCCCAGCATTTT. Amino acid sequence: CATSDPGQGAGQPQHF.

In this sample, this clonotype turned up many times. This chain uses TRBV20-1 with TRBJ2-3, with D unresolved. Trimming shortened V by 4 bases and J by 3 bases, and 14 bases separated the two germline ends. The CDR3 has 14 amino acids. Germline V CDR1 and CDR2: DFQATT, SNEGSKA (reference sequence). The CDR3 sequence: CSATVVGTTDTQYF. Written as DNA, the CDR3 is TGCAGTGCTACGGTGGTCGGTACTACAGATACGCAGTATTTT.

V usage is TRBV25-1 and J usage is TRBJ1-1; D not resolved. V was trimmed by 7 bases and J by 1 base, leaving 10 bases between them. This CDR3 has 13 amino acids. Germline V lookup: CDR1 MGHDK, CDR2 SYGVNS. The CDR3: CASKNMGNTEAFF. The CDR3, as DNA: TGTGCCAGCAAAAACATGGGGAACACTGAAGCTTTCTTT.

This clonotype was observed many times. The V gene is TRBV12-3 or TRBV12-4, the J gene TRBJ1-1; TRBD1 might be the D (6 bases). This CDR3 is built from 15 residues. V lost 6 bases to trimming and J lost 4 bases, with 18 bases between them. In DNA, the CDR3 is TGTGCCAGCAGGGCCTCACAGGGAACCGGCACTGAAGCTTTCTTT. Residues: CASRASQGTGTEAFF.

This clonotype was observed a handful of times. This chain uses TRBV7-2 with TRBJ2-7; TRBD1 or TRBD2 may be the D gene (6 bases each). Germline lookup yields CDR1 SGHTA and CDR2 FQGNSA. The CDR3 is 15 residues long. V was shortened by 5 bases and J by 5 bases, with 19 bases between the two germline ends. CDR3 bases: TGTGCCAGCAGCATCGCTTCCGGGGGCAGGAACGAGCAGTACTTC. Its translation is CASSIASGGRNEQYF.

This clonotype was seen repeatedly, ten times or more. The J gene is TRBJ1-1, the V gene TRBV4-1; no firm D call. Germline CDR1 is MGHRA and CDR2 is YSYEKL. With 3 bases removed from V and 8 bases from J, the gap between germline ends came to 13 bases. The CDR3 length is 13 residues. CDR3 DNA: TGCGCCAGCAGCCAGGCACTTCACATGGAAGCTTTCTTT. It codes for CASSQALHMEAFF.

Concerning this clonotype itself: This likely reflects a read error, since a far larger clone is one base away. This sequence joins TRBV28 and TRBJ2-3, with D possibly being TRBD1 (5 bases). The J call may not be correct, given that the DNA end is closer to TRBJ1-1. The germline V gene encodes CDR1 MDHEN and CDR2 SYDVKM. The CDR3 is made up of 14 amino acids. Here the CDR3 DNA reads TGTGCCGGCAGTCTCGACAGAGTAAACACTGAAGCTTTCTTT. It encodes CAGSLDRVNTEAFF.

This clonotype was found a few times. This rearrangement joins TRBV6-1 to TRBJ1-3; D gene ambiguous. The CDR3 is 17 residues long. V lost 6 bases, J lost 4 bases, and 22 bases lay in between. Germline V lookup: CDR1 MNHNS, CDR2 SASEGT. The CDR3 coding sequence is TGTGCCAGCAGCCCCCAATTGGGTGGGCCGAGGGGAAACACCATATATTTT. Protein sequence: CASSPQLGGPRGNTIYF.

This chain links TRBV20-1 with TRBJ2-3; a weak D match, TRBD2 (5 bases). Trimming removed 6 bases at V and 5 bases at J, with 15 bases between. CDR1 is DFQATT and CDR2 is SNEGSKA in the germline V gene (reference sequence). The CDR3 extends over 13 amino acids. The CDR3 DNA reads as TGCAGTGCCGGAGGCCCTTATGTAGATACGCAGTATTTT. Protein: CSAGGPYVDTQYF.

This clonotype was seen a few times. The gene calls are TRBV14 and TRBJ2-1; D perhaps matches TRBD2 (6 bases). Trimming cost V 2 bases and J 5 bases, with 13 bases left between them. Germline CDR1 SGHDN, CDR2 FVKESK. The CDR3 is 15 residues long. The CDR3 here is CASSQLSGPHNEQFF. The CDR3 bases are TGTGCCAGCAGCCAACTTAGCGGACCTCACAATGAGCAGTTCTTC. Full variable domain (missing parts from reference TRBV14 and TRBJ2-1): EAGVTQFPSHSVIEKGQTVTLRCDPISGHDNLYWYRRVMGKEIKFLLHFVKESKQDESGMPNNRFLAERTGGTYSTLKVQPAELEDSGVYFCASSQLSGPHNEQFFGPGTRLTVL.

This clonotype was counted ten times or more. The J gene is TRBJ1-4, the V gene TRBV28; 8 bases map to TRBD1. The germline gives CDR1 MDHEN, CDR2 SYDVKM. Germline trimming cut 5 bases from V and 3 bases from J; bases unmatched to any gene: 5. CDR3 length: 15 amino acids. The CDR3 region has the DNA TGTGCCAGCAGTGTGGGACAGGCCTCTAATGAAAAACTGTTTTTT. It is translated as CASSVGQASNEKLFF.

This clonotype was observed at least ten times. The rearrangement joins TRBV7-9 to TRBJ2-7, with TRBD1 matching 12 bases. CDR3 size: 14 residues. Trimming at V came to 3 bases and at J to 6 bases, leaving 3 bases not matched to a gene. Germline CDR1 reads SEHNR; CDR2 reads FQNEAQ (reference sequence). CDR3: CASSLGTGGSEQYF. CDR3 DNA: TGTGCCAGCAGCTTGGGGACAGGGGGCAGCGAGCAGTACTTC.

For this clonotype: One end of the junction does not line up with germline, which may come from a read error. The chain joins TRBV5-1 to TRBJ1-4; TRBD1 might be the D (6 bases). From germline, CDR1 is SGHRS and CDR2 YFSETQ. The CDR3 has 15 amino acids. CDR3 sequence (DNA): TGCGCCAGCAGTTTGGGGACATCTTCTAATGAAAAACTGTTTTTT. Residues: CASSLGTSSNEKLFF. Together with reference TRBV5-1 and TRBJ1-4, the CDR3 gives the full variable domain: KAGVTQTPRYLIKTRGQQVTLSCSPISGHRSVSWYQQTPGQGLQFLFEYFSETQRNKGNFPGRFSGRQFSNSRSEMNVSTLELGDSALYLCASSLGTSSNEKLFFGSGTQLSVL.

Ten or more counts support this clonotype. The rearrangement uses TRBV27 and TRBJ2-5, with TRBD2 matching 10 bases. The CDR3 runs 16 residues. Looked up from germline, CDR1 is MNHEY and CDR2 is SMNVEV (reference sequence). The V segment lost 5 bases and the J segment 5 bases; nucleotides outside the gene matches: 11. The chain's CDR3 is CASSPLGTSERETQYF. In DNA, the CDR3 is TGTGCCAGCAGTCCCCTCGGGACTAGCGAAAGGGAGACCCAGTACTTC.

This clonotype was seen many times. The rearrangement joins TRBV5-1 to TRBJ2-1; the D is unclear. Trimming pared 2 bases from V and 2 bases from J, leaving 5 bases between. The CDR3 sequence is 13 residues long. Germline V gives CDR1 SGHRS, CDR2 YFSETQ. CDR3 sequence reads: CASSLQPYNEQFF. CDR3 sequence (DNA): TGCGCCAGCAGCTTACAGCCCTACAATGAGCAGTTCTTC. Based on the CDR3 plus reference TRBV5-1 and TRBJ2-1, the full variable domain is KAGVTQTPRYLIKTRGQQVTLSCSPISGHRSVSWYQQTPGQGLQFLFEYFSETQRNKGNFPGRFSGRQFSNSRSEMNVSTLELGDSALYLCASSLQPYNEQFFGPGTRLTVL.

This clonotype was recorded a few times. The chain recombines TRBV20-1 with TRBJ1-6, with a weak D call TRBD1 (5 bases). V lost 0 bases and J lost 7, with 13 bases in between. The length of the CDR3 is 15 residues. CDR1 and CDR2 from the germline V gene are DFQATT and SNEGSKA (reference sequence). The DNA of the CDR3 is TGCAGTGCTAGAGATCCGGGGGAGCCGAATTCACCCCTCCACTTT. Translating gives CSARDPGEPNSPLHF.

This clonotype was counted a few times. The CDR3 sequence: CASSGGFGYNEQFF. CDR3 sequence (DNA): TGTGCCAGCAGCGGCGGGTTCGGCTACAATGAGCAGTTCTTC. This chain connects TRBV12-3 or TRBV12-4 to TRBJ2-1; a possible D gene is TRBD2 (5 bases). V lost 6 bases and J 3 bases, leaving 12 bases between the germline ends. This CDR3 has 14 amino acids.

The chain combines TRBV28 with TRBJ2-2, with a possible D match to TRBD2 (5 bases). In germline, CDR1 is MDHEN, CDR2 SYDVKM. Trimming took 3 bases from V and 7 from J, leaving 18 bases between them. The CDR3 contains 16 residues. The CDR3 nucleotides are TGTGCCAGCAGTTTCTTAGGTGGGAGAGGCAGCGGGGAGCTGTTTTTT. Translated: CASSFLGGRGSGELFF.

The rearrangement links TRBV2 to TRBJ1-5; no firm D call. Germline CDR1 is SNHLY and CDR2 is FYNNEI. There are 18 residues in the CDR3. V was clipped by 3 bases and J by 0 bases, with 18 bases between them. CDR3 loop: CASSERIPVDYSNQPQHF. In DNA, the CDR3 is TGTGCCAGCAGTGAGAGGATCCCAGTGGACTATAGCAATCAGCCCCAGCATTTT.